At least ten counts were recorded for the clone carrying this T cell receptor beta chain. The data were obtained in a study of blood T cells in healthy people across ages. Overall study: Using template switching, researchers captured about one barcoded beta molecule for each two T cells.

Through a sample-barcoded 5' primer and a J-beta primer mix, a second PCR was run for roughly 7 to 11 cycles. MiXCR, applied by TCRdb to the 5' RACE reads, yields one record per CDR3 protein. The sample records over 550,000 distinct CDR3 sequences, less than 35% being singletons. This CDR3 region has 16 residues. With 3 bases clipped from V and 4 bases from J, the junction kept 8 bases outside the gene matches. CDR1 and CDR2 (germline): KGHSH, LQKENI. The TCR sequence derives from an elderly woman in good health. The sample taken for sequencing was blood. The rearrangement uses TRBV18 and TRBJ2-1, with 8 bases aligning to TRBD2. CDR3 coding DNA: TGTGCCAGCTCACCCCCGGGACTAGATTATTACAATGAGCAGTTCTTC. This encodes CASSPPGLDYYNEQFF.